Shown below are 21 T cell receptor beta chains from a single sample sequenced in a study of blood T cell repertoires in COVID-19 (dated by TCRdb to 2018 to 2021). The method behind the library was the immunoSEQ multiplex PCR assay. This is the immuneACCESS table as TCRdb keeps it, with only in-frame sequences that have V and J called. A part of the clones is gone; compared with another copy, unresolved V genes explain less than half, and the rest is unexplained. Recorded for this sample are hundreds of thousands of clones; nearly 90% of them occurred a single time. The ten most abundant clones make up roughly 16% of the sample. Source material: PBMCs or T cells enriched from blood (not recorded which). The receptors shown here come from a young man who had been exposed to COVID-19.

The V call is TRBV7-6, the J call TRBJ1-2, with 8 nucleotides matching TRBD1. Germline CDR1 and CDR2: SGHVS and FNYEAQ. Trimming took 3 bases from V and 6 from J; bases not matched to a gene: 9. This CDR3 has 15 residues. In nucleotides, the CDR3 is TGTGCCAGCAGCTTTTTTTCAGGGGGCAACGATGGCTACACCTTC. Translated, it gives CASSFFSGGNDGYTF.

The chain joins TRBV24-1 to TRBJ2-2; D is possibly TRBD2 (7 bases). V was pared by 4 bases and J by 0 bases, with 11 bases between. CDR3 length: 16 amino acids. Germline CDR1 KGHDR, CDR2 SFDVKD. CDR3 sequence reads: CATSEGGGPNTGELFF. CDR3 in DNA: TGTGCCACCAGTGAGGGCGGGGGCCCGAACACCGGGGAGCTGTTTTTT.

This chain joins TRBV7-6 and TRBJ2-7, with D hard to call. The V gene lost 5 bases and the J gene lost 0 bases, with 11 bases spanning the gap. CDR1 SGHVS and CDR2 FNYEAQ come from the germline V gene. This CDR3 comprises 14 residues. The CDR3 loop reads CASSHRATSYEQYF. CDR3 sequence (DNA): TGTGCCAGCAGCCACCGTGCTACCTCCTACGAGCAGTACTTC.

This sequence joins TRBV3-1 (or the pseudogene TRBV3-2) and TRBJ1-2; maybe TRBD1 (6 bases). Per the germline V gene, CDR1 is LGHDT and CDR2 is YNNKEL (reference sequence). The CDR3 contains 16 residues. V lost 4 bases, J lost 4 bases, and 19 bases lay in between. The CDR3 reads CASSPYLSPDSYGYTF. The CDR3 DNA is TGTGCCAGCAGCCCATACCTTTCTCCGGACAGCTATGGCTACACCTTC.

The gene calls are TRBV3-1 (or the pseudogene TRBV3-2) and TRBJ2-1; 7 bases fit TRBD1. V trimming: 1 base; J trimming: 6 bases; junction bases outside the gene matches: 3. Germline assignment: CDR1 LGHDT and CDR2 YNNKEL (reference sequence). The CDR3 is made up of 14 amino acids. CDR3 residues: CASSQGTGPNEQFF. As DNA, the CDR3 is TGTGCCAGCAGCCAAGGGACAGGCCCCAATGAGCAGTTCTTC.

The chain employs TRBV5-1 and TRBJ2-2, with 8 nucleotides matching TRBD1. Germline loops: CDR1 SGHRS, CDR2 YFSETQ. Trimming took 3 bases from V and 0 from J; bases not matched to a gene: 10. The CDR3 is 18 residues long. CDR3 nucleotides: TGCGCCAGCAGCTCCCAATTTACAGGGGGAGCGAACACCGGGGAGCTGTTTTTT. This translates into CASSSQFTGGANTGELFF.

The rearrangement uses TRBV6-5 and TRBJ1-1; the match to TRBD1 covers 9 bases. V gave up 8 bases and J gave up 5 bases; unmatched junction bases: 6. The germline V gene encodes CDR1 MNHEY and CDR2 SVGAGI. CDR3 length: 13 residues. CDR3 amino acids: CASAGQGRTEAFF. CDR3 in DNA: TGTGCCAGCGCTGGACAGGGGCGGACTGAAGCTTTCTTT.

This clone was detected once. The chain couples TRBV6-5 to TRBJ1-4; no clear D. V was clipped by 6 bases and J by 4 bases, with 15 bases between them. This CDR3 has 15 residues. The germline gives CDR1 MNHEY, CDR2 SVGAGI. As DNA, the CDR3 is TGTGCCAGCAGATCTTGGGCAGGCCTTAATGAAAAACTGTTTTTT. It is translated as CASRSWAGLNEKLFF.

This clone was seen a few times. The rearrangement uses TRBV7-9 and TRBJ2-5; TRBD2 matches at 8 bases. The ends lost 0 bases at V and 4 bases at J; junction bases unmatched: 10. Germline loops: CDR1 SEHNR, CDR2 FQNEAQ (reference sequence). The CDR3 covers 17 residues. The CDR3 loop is CASSLAPPGGAGETQYF. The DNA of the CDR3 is TGTGCCAGCAGCTTAGCCCCCCCCGGGGGGGCTGGAGAGACCCAGTACTTC.

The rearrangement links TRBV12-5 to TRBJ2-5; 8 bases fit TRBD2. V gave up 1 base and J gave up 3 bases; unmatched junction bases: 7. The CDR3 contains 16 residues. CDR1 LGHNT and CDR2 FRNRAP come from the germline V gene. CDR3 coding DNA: TGTGCTAGTGGTTTGGGCGCGGGGGGCCAGGAAGAGACCCAGTACTTC. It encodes CASGLGAGGQEETQYF.

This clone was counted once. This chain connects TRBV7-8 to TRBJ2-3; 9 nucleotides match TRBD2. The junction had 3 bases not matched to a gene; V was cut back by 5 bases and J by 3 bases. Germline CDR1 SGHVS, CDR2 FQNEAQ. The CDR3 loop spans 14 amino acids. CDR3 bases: TGTGCCAGCAGCCTGCTAGCGGGGACAGATACGCAGTATTTT. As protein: CASSLLAGTDTQYF.

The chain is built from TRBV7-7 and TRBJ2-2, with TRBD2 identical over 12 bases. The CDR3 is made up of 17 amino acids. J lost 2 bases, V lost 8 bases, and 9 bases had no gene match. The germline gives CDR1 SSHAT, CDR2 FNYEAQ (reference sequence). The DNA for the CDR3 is TGTGCCAGCGGAAAACTAGCGGGGGGCCCTAACACCGGGGAGCTGTTTTTT. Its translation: CASGKLAGGPNTGELFF.

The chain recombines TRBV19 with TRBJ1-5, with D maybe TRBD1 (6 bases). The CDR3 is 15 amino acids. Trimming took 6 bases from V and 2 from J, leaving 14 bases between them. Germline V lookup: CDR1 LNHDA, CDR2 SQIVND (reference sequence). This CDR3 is CASRLQGMGNQPQHF. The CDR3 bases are TGTGCCAGTAGGCTGCAGGGGATGGGCAATCAGCCCCAGCATTTT.

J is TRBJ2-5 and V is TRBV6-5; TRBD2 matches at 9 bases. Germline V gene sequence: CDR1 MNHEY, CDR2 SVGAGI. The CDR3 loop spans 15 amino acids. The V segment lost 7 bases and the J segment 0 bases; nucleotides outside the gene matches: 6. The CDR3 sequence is CASTVAGANQETQYF. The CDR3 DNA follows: TGTGCCAGCACAGTAGCGGGGGCCAACCAAGAGACCCAGTACTTC.

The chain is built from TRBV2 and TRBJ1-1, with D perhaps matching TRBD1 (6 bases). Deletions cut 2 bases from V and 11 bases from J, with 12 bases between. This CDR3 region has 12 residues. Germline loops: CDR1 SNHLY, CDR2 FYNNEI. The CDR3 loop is CASSEFARGAFF. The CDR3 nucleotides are TGTGCCAGCAGTGAATTTGCTAGGGGGGCTTTCTTT.

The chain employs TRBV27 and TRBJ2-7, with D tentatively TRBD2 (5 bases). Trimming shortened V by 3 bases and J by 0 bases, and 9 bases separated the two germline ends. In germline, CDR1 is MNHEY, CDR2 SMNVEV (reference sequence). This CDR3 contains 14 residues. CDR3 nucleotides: TGTGCCAGCAGTTTCCGGGGTGTCTCCTACGAGCAGTACTTC. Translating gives CASSFRGVSYEQYF.

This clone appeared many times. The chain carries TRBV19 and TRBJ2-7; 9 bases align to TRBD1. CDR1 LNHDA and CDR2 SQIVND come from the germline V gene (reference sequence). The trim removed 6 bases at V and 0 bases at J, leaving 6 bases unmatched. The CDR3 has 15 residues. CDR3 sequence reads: CASRRETGGSYEQYF. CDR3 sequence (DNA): TGTGCCAGTAGAAGGGAGACAGGGGGCTCCTACGAGCAGTACTTC.

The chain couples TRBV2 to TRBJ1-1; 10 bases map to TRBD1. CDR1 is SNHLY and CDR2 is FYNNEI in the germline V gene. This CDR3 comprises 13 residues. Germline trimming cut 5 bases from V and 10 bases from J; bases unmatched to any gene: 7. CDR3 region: CASSLVGTGVAFF. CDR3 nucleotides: TGTGCCAGCAGTTTAGTGGGGACAGGGGTAGCTTTCTTT.

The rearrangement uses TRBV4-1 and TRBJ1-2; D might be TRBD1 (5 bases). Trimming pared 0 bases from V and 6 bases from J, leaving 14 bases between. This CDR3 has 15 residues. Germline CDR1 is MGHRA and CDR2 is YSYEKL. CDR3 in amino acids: CASSQDTAQDNGYTF. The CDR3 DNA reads TGCGCCAGCAGCCAAGACACAGCACAGGACAATGGCTACACCTTC.

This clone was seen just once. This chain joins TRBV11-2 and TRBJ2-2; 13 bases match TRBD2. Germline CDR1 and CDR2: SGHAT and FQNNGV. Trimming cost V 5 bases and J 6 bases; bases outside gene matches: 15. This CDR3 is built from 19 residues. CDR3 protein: CASSLLTSTSGGRSGELFF. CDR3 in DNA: TGTGCCAGCAGCCTCCTCACTTCGACTAGCGGGGGGCGATCCGGGGAGCTGTTTTTT.

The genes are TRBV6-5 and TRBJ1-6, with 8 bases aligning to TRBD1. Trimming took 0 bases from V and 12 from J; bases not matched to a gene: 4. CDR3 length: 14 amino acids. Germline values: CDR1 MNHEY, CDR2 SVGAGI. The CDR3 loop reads CASSYSIGTGPLHF. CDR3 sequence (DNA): TGTGCCAGCAGTTACTCGATAGGGACAGGACCCCTCCACTTT.